The 32 T cell receptor beta chains below were found in one sample sequenced in a study of OX40 agonist ivuxolimab in advanced cancers. The table came from immunoSEQ multiplex PCR; TCRdb's copy has only in-frame clones and leaves some out. The data show some 30,000 clones, 74% seen once. Sequencing used CD4+ or CD8+ T cells sorted from blood, obtained in a trial of the OX40 agonist ivuxolimab. These receptor sequences come from an adult with an advanced solid tumor such as melanoma, head and neck, liver or kidney cancer.

The rearrangement uses TRBV27 and TRBJ1-2; the match to TRBD1 covers 7 bases. With V trimmed by 0 bases and J by 8 bases, 3 bases remained unmatched. CDR3 length: 13 residues. Germline CDR1 is MNHEY and CDR2 is SMNVEV (reference sequence). The CDR3 DNA is TGTGCCAGCAGTTTATCGGGGACAGAGGGCTACACCTTC. Protein: CASSLSGTEGYTF.

The chain links TRBV27 to TRBJ2-1; 13 nucleotides align to TRBD2. In germline, CDR1 is MNHEY, CDR2 SMNVEV (reference sequence). The CDR3 length is 15 residues. Trimming at V came to 6 bases and at J to 3 bases, leaving 2 bases not matched to a gene. CDR3 DNA: TGTGCCAGCAGGAGGACTAGCGGGGGCTACAATGAGCAGTTCTTC. It is translated as CASRRTSGGYNEQFF.

The chain has TRBV9 and TRBJ2-2; 7 bases map to TRBD1. The CDR3 has 15 residues. Germline CDR1 and CDR2: SGDLS and YYNGEE. V lost 0 bases, J lost 7 bases, and 6 bases stayed unmatched. CDR3 in DNA: TGTGCCAGCAGCGTAGATCCAGGGGGAATCGGGGAGCTGTTTTTT. Protein product: CASSVDPGGIGELFF.

CDR3 amino acids: CASSRLGETQYF. CDR3 DNA sequence: TGTGCCAGCTCAAGACTGGGGGAGACCCAGTACTTC. This chain uses TRBV5-4 with TRBJ2-5; the D is unclear. CDR3 size: 12 residues. The ends were cut back, 7 bases at V and 5 bases at J, with 12 bases in the middle. From germline, CDR1 is SGHNT and CDR2 YYREEE (reference sequence).

The chain is built from TRBV11-2 and TRBJ1-1; D is unclear. Germline lookup yields CDR1 SGHAT and CDR2 FQNNGV. This CDR3 region has 14 residues. Trimming shortened V by 0 bases and J by 5 bases, and 10 bases separated the two germline ends. The DNA of the CDR3 is TGTGCCAGCAGCTTAGATGGAGATTGGACTGAAGCTTTCTTT. It specifies CASSLDGDWTEAFF. Full variable domain (missing parts from reference TRBV11-2 and TRBJ1-1): EAGVAQSPRYKIIEKRQSVAFWCNPISGHATLYWYQQILGQGPKLLIQFQNNGVVDDSQLPKDRFSAERLKGVDSTLKIQPAKLEDSAVYLCASSLDGDWTEAFFGQGTRLTVV.

This clone was detected only once. The J gene is TRBJ2-5, the V gene TRBV29-1; 8 bases map to TRBD1. V lost 6 bases, J lost 3 bases, and 3 bases stayed unmatched. This CDR3 comprises 12 residues. CDR1 is SQVTM and CDR2 is ANQGSEA in the germline V gene. Here the CDR3 reads CSVLTGEETQYF. The CDR3 DNA follows: TGCAGCGTGCTGACAGGGGAAGAGACCCAGTACTTC.

This clone has more than one count but fewer than ten. The chain combines TRBV29-1 with TRBJ1-1, with D possibly TRBD1 on 6 matching bases. Per the germline V gene, CDR1 is SQVTM and CDR2 is ANQGSEA. The CDR3 covers 16 residues. Trimming left V 0 bases short and J 1 base short, with 15 bases between. The CDR3 DNA follows: TGCAGCGTTGAAGATCCACAGGGAATAGGGAACACTGAAGCTTTCTTT. Encoded protein: CSVEDPQGIGNTEAFF.

The rearrangement joins TRBV5-4 to TRBJ2-1; D uncertain. Between the trimmed V and J ends, which lost 2 bases and 0 bases, there was a span of 9 bases. Germline V gene lookup returns CDR1 SGHNT and CDR2 YYREEE (reference sequence). The CDR3 has 15 amino acids. CDR3 nucleotides: TGTGCCAGCAGCTTTCCTGAAAGCTCCTACAATGAGCAGTTCTTC. Its translation: CASSFPESSYNEQFF.

The chain couples TRBV6-1 to TRBJ1-5, with D perhaps matching TRBD1 (6 bases). Between the trimmed V and J ends, which lost 7 bases and 5 bases, there was a span of 15 bases. The CDR3 runs to 14 residues. The V gene's germline CDR1 is MNHNS and CDR2 SASEGT. The CDR3 sequence is CASTTYRADQPQHF. DNA of the CDR3: TGTGCCAGCACCACATACAGGGCTGATCAGCCCCAGCATTTT.

The count of this clone is one. The V gene is TRBV11-2, the J gene TRBJ2-7, with 8 bases fitting TRBD1. V lost 4 bases, J lost 0 bases, and 17 bases stayed unmatched. The CDR3 is made up of 19 amino acids. CDR1 and CDR2 (germline): SGHAT, FQNNGV. CDR3 bases: TGTGCCAGCAGCTGGACAGGGACTGGAATGGGTTATAGCTCCTACGAGCAGTACTTC. Its translation: CASSWTGTGMGYSSYEQYF.

CDR3 sequence: CAWNIAGGRDEQFF. The CDR3 bases are TGTGCCTGGAATATAGCGGGGGGGAGGGATGAGCAGTTCTTC. The chain employs TRBV30 and TRBJ2-1; TRBD2 aligns across 11 bases. The V segment lost 4 bases and the J segment 8 bases; nucleotides outside the gene matches: 7. Per germline, CDR1 GTSNPN and CDR2 SVGIG (reference sequence). The CDR3 runs to 14 residues.

This sequence joins TRBV13 and TRBJ1-4; D gene unclear. V lost 1 base, J lost 3 bases, and 9 bases lay in between. CDR3 size: 15 residues. The germline gives CDR1 PRHDT, CDR2 FYEKMQ (reference sequence). The CDR3 sequence is CASSLEGRANEKLFF. CDR3 DNA sequence: TGTGCCAGCAGCTTAGAAGGGAGGGCTAATGAAAAACTGTTTTTT.

This chain connects TRBV5-4 to TRBJ1-1, with 8 bases aligning to TRBD1. The CDR3 spans 17 residues. From germline, CDR1 is SGHNT and CDR2 YYREEE (reference sequence). V was clipped by 4 bases and J by 0 bases; unmatched bases: 11. The CDR3 protein is CASSLGQGAGMNTEAFF. CDR3 nucleotides: TGTGCCAGCAGCCTTGGCCAGGGGGCGGGGATGAACACTGAAGCTTTCTTT. The variable domain in full, completed from reference TRBV5-4 and TRBJ1-1, reads ETGVTQSPTHLIKTRGQQVTLRCSSQSGHNTVSWYQQALGQGPQFIFQYYREEENGRGNFPPRFSGLQFPNYSSELNVNALELDDSALYLCASSLGQGAGMNTEAFFGQGTRLTVV.

This rearrangement joins TRBV6-4 to TRBJ1-2; D unclear. This CDR3 comprises 13 residues. V lost 5 bases, J lost 3 bases, and 10 bases lay in between. CDR1 and CDR2 from the germline V gene are MRHNA and SNTAGT. The CDR3 DNA follows: TGTGCCAGCAGTTGGACGGCTTACTATGGCTACACCTTC. This codes for CASSWTAYYGYTF.

The V and J genes are TRBV12-5 and TRBJ2-3; D is unclear. The V and J ends lost 1 base and 5 bases respectively, with 4 bases between them. This CDR3 region has 12 residues. The V gene's germline CDR1 is LGHNT and CDR2 FRNRAP. This CDR3 reads CASGLARDTQYF. The CDR3 DNA reads as TGTGCTAGTGGTTTGGCTAGAGATACGCAGTATTTT. The full variable domain, with the rest looked up from reference TRBV12-5 and TRBJ2-3, is DARVTQTPRHKVTEMGQEVTMRCQPILGHNTVFWYRQTMMQGLELLAYFRNRAPLDDSGMPKDRFSAEMPDATLATLKIQPSEPRDSAVYFCASGLARDTQYFGPGTRLTVL.

This chain joins TRBV11-2 and TRBJ2-7, with 8 bases fitting TRBD2. This CDR3 has 15 residues. CDR1 is SGHAT, CDR2 FQNNGV, per germline. V gave up 8 bases and J gave up 4 bases; unmatched junction bases: 13. CDR3 sequence (DNA): TGTGCCAGCTCACGGGCGGGGGGAACCATTTACGAGCAGTACTTC. It codes for CASSRAGGTIYEQYF.

The chain uses TRBV6-5 and TRBJ2-7; 7 nucleotides align to TRBD1. The length of the CDR3 is 14 residues. CDR1 MNHEY and CDR2 SVGAGI come from the germline V gene. The V segment lost 5 bases and the J segment 1 base; nucleotides outside the gene matches: 5. The CDR3 region is CASSELQGSYEQYV. The CDR3 nucleotides read TGTGCCAGCAGTGAACTACAGGGGTCCTACGAGCAGTACGTC.

A word on this clone: At one boundary the junction diverges from the germline segment, which might be a read error. This sample also contains other DNA sequences that code for the same CDR3. This CDR3 is CASSIRNGYEQYF. The CDR3 DNA sequence: TGCGCCAGTAGTATTCGGAACGGCTACGAGCAGTACTTC. This rearrangement joins TRBV19 to TRBJ2-7; D remains ambiguous. The CDR3 extends over 13 amino acids. The germline gives CDR1 LNHDA, CDR2 SQIVND (reference sequence).

The chain carries TRBV21-1 and TRBJ2-3; the tabulated D call, TRBD1, remains unverified against the DNA. TRBV21-1 is a listed pseudogene. The CDR3 runs to 16 residues. The CDR3 sequence: CASSKGNRGRADTQYF. In DNA, the CDR3 is TGTGCCAGCAGCAAAGGAAACAGGGGAAGGGCAGATACGCAGTATTTT.

In its sample, this clone was seen once. The chain links TRBV5-1 to TRBJ1-2, with TRBD1 identical over 11 bases. The V gene end was trimmed by 3 bases and the J gene end by 2 bases; junction bases not matched to a gene: 3. CDR3 length: 15 residues. The germline V gene has CDR1 SGHRS and CDR2 YFSETQ. The CDR3 DNA reads TGCGCCAGCAGCTCCGGACAGGGGGCCAACTATGGCTACACCTTC. Its translation is CASSSGQGANYGYTF.

The sample holds one count of this clone. The chain carries TRBV5-1 and TRBJ1-3; TRBD1 aligns across 8 bases. CDR1 is SGHRS, CDR2 YFSETQ, per germline. The CDR3 has 15 amino acids. The J segment lost 2 bases and the V segment lost 0 bases, leaving 1 base of the junction unmatched. The CDR3 DNA reads as TGCGCCAGCAGCTTGGCAGGGGGCACTGGAAACACCATATATTTT. It encodes CASSLAGGTGNTIYF.

This rearrangement joins TRBV19 to TRBJ1-4; tentative D call: TRBD1 (6 bases). The V end lost 6 bases, the J end lost 0 bases, and 8 bases lay between the germline ends. This CDR3 has 14 residues. CDR1 LNHDA and CDR2 SQIVND come from the germline V gene (reference sequence). The CDR3 here is CASSRGPTNEKLFF. CDR3 nucleotide sequence: TGTGCCAGTAGCAGGGGTCCAACTAATGAAAAACTGTTTTTT.

The rearrangement uses TRBV4-2 and TRBJ1-2; 8 bases fit TRBD1. V lost 5 bases to trimming and J lost 4 bases; unmatched junction nucleotides: 12. CDR1 and CDR2 from the germline V gene are LGHNA and YNFKEQ. The CDR3 has 16 amino acids. In DNA form, the CDR3 reads TGTGCCAGCAGCTTGGCCGGCAGGGGGCCAGTCTATGGCTACACCTTC. Protein: CASSLAGRGPVYGYTF.

A few counts support this clone. V usage is TRBV2 and J usage is TRBJ1-5; D is ambiguous. The CDR3 totals 12 residues. Germline V gene sequence: CDR1 SNHLY, CDR2 FYNNEI. V was clipped by 6 bases and J by 2 bases, with 5 bases between them. The CDR3 region is CASRKGNQPQHF. The CDR3, as DNA: TGTGCCAGCAGAAAGGGCAATCAGCCCCAGCATTTT.

This clone showed up just a few times. This chain uses TRBV6-1 with TRBJ1-1; perhaps TRBD1 as D (5 bases). In germline, CDR1 is MNHNS, CDR2 SASEGT. V was shortened by 10 bases and J by 5 bases, with 23 bases between the two germline ends. This CDR3 comprises 15 residues. The CDR3 DNA sequence: TGTGCCACCAACCGGGACTTACCACTGAGGACTGAAGCTTTCTTT. Translation: CATNRDLPLRTEAFF.

The CDR3 region has the DNA TGTGCCAGCAGCTTACGCACCAACACCGGGGAGCTGTTTTTT. Translating it yields CASSLRTNTGELFF. V usage is TRBV7-7 and J usage is TRBJ2-2, with D unresolved. This CDR3 comprises 14 residues. Germline lookup yields CDR1 SSHAT and CDR2 FNYEAQ (reference sequence). Trimming removed 2 bases at V and 2 bases at J, with 6 bases between.

The V call is TRBV21-1, the J call TRBJ1-3. TRBV21-1 is a pseudogene locus. This CDR3 is 14 amino acids long. In nucleotides, the CDR3 is TGTGCCAGCAGCAAAATTCCGATTATAAACACCATATATTTT. As protein: CASSKIPIINTIYF.

The rearrangement links TRBV2 to TRBJ1-1; D perhaps matches TRBD1 (5 bases). CDR3 length: 13 amino acids. The ends were cut back, 9 bases at V and 1 base at J, with 12 bases in the middle. The V gene's germline CDR1 is SNHLY and CDR2 FYNNEI. The CDR3 region is CARNRQPNTEAFF. In nucleotides, the CDR3 is TGTGCCAGGAACCGACAGCCGAACACTGAAGCTTTCTTT. Full variable domain (outside the CDR3, taken from reference TRBV2 and TRBJ1-1): EPEVTQTPSHQVTQMGQEVILRCVPISNHLYFYWYRQILGQKVEFLVSFYNNEISEKSEIFDDQFSVERPDGSNFTLKIRSTKLEDSAMYFCARNRQPNTEAFFGQGTRLTVV.

In its sample, this clone was seen a few times. The chain is built from TRBV7-9 and TRBJ1-4; tentatively, D is TRBD1 (6 bases). The CDR3 totals 15 residues. Trimming stripped 1 base from V and 5 bases from J, with 11 bases between. Germline V gene lookup returns CDR1 SEHNR and CDR2 FQNEAQ (reference sequence). CDR3 amino acids: CASSLGGTPNEKLFF. CDR3 bases: TGTGCCAGCAGCTTAGGTGGGACACCGAATGAAAAACTGTTTTTT.

This rearrangement joins TRBV19 to TRBJ1-5; no clear D. The CDR3 length is 15 residues. The V gene's germline CDR1 is LNHDA and CDR2 SQIVND (reference sequence). V lost 2 bases and J 0 bases, leaving 8 bases between the germline ends. The CDR3 nucleotides are TGTGCCAGTAGTATAAGCCCGTATAGCAATCAGCCCCAGCATTTT. Translating it yields CASSISPYSNQPQHF. Together with reference TRBV19 and TRBJ1-5, the CDR3 gives the full variable domain: DGGITQSPKYLFRKEGQNVTLSCEQNLNHDAMYWYRQDPGQGLRLIYYSQIVNDFQKGDIAEGYSVSREKKESFPLTVTSAQKNPTAFYLCASSISPYSNQPQHFGDGTRLSIL.

The DNA for the CDR3 is TGTGCCAGCAGTTACGGGACAGGGAAGGGCTATGGCTACACCTTC. Residues: CASSYGTGKGYGYTF. The chain has TRBV6-5 and TRBJ1-2; 9 nucleotides match TRBD1. This CDR3 spans 15 amino acids. Germline CDR1 MNHEY, CDR2 SVGAGI. Losses at the gene ends were 2 bases for V and 4 bases for J; bases not matched to a gene: 5.

This chain uses TRBV30 with TRBJ2-1; 9 bases line up with TRBD2. The CDR3 extends over 14 amino acids. CDR1 GTSNPN and CDR2 SVGIG come from the germline V gene (reference sequence). V was pared by 2 bases and J by 8 bases, with 7 bases of the junction left unmatched. The CDR3 DNA reads as TGTGCCTGGAGTCTAGCGGGGTTAGTGGATGAGCAGTTCTTC. Its translation is CAWSLAGLVDEQFF.